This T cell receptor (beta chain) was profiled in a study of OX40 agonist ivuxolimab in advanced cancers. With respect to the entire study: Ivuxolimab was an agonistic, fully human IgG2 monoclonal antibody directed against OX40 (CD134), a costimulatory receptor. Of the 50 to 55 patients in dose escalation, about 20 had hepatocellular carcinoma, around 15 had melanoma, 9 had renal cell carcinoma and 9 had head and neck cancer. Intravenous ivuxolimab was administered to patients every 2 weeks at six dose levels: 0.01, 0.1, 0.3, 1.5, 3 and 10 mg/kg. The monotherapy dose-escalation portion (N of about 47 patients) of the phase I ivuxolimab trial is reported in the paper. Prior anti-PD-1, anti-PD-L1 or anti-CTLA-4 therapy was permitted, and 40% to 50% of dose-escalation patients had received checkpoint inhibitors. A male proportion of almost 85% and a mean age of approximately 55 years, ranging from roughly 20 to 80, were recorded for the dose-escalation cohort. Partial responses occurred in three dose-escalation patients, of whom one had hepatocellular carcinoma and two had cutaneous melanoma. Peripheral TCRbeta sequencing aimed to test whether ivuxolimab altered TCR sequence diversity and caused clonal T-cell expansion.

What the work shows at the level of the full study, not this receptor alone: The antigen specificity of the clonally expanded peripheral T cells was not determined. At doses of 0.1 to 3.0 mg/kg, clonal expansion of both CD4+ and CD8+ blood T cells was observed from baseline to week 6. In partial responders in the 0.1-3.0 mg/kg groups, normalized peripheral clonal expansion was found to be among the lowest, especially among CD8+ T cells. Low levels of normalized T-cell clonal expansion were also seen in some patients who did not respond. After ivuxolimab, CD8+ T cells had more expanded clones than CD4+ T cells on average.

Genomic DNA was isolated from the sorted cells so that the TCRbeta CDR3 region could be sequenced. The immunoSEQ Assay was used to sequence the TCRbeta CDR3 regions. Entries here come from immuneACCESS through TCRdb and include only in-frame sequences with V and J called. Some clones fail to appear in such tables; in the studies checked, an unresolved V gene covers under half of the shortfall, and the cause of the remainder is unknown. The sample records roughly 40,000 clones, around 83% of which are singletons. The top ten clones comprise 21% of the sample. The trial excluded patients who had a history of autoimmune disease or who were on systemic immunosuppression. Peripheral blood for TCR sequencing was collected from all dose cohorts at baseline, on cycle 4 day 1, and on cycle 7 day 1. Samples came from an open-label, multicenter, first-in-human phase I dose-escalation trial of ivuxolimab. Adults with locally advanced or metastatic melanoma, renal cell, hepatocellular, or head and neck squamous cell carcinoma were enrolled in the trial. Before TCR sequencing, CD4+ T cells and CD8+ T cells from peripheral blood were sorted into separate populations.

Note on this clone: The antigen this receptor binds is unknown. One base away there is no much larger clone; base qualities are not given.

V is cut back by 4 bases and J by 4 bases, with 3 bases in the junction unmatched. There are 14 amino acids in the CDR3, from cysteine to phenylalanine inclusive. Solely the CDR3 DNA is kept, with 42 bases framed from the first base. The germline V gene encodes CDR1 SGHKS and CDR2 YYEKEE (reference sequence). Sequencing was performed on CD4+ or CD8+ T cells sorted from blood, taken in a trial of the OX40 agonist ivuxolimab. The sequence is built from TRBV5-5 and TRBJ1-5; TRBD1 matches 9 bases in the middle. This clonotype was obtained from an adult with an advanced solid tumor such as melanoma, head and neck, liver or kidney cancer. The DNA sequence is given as TGTGCCAGCAGCCCGGGACAGGGTAATCAGCCCCAGCATTTT. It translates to CASSPGQGNQPQHF. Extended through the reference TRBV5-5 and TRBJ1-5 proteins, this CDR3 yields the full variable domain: DAGVTQSPTHLIKTRGQQVTLRCSPISGHKSVSWYQQVLGQGPQFIFQYYEKEERGRGNFPDRFSARQFPNYSSELNVNALLLGDSALYLCASSPGQGNQPQHFGDGTRLSIL.